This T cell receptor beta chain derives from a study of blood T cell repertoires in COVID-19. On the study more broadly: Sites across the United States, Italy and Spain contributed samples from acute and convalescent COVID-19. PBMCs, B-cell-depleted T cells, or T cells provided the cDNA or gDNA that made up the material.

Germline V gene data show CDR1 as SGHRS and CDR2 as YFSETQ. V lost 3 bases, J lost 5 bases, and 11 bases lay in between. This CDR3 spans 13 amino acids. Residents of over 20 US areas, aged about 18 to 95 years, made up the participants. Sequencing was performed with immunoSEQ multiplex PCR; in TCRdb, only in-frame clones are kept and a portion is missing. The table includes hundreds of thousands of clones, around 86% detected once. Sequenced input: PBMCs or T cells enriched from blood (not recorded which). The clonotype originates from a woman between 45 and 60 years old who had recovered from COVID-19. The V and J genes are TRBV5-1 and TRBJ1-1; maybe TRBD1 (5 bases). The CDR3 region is CASSWGRGTEAFF. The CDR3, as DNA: TGCGCCAGCAGCTGGGGTAGGGGTACTGAAGCTTTCTTT.